The 26 T cell receptor beta chains listed next were all sequenced from one sample in a study of T-cell memory formation after mild COVID-19. TCRdb reprocessed the 5' RACE reads via MiXCR and lists one record per CDR3 protein. Counted here are about 390,000 distinct CDR3 sequences, 21% occurring once; the ten biggest clones make up 9.5% to 15%. Sequenced material: PBMCs or a T cell subset sorted from them (not recorded which). These receptor sequences come from an adult woman who had mild COVID-19 (a few samples of this study predate the infection). Cell type and time point are not known.

V and J are TRBV4-2 and TRBJ2-3, with D possibly TRBD2 on 6 matching bases. Germline V CDR1 and CDR2: LGHNA, YNFKEQ. The CDR3 sequence is 16 residues long. Trimming shortened V by 4 bases and J by 4 bases, and 18 bases separated the two germline ends. CDR3 sequence: CASSPFFPGVADTQYF. The CDR3 bases are TGTGCCAGCAGCCCTTTTTTTCCGGGAGTAGCAGATACGCAGTATTTT.

V gene TRBV29-1 combines with J gene TRBJ2-2; D uncertain. This CDR3 has 11 amino acids. Germline values: CDR1 SQVTM, CDR2 ANQGSEA. Deletions cut 7 bases from V and 6 bases from J, with 9 bases between. The CDR3 sequence is CSGKDSGELFF. The CDR3 DNA is TGCAGCGGAAAGGATTCCGGGGAGCTGTTTTTT.

There are many counts of this clonotype. This sequence joins TRBV5-1 and TRBJ2-1, with 9 bases matching TRBD1. The CDR3 is 16 amino acids. Trimming removed 5 bases from V and 3 bases from J; junction bases left unmatched: 9. Germline CDR1 SGHRS, CDR2 YFSETQ. The CDR3 region is CASRSSGQGLYNEQFF. The CDR3 DNA is TGCGCCAGCAGATCCTCCGGACAGGGGCTCTACAATGAGCAGTTCTTC. Filled out from reference TRBV5-1 and TRBJ2-1, the complete variable domain reads KAGVTQTPRYLIKTRGQQVTLSCSPISGHRSVSWYQQTPGQGLQFLFEYFSETQRNKGNFPGRFSGRQFSNSRSEMNVSTLELGDSALYLCASRSSGQGLYNEQFFGPGTRLTVL.

The chain uses TRBV30 and TRBJ1-1; D not certain. This CDR3 contains 15 residues. Trimming removed 3 bases at V and 1 base at J, with 15 bases between. Germline V lookup: CDR1 GTSNPN, CDR2 SVGIG (reference sequence). CDR3 sequence: CAWSLTARANTEAFF. The CDR3 region has the DNA TGTGCCTGGAGCTTGACCGCTCGGGCGAACACTGAAGCTTTCTTT.

The J gene is TRBJ2-1, the V gene TRBV7-8, with D possibly being TRBD2 (6 bases). CDR1 is SGHVS and CDR2 is FQNEAQ in the germline V gene. This CDR3 has 19 residues. V dropped 0 bases and J dropped 6 bases, with 24 bases sitting between them. As DNA, the CDR3 is TGTGCCAGCAGCTTAGCAGCCGGGATGGCACACGGGAGAGTCAATGAGCAGTTCTTC. This encodes CASSLAAGMAHGRVNEQFF.

V and J are TRBV10-3 and TRBJ2-3, with D perhaps matching TRBD2 (6 bases). CDR3 length: 16 residues. Trimming removed 2 bases from V and 2 bases from J, with 14 bases in between. Germline-derived CDR1 and CDR2 are ENHRY and SYGVKD. CDR3 region: CAISEGRGGDTDTQYF. The CDR3 DNA reads TGTGCCATCAGTGAGGGGCGGGGCGGAGACACAGATACGCAGTATTTT.

This clonotype has at least ten counts. The chain uses TRBV18 and TRBJ2-5; 9 positions match TRBD2. This CDR3 has 15 residues. CDR1 is KGHSH, CDR2 LQKENI, per germline. V trimming: 3 bases; J trimming: 5 bases; junction bases outside the gene matches: 7. The CDR3 DNA reads as TGTGCCAGCTCACCCAACCAAGGACTAGCGGAGACCCAGTACTTC. As protein: CASSPNQGLAETQYF.

This clonotype was seen more than once but under ten times. This sequence joins TRBV4-3 and TRBJ2-3; TRBD1 aligns across 10 bases. With V trimmed by 0 bases and J by 4 bases, 7 bases remained unmatched. In germline, CDR1 is LGHNA, CDR2 YSLEER. The CDR3 has 17 amino acids. This CDR3 reads CASSQEPGQGIPDTQYF. DNA for the CDR3: TGCGCCAGCAGCCAAGAGCCGGGACAGGGGATCCCAGATACGCAGTATTTT.

The rearrangement joins TRBV29-1 to TRBJ2-1; 9 bases line up with TRBD1. This CDR3 is 11 amino acids long. Per the germline V gene, CDR1 is SQVTM and CDR2 is ANQGSEA. With V trimmed by 7 bases and J by 7 bases, 2 bases remained unmatched. CDR3 in DNA: TGCAGCGACGGGACAGGGAATGAGCAGTTCTTC. Translation: CSDGTGNEQFF.

This clonotype came up a few times. This chain connects TRBV29-1 to TRBJ2-1; 11 nucleotides line up with TRBD2. The CDR3 loop spans 15 amino acids. V lost 2 bases and J lost 6; bases outside the gene matches: 6. Germline values: CDR1 SQVTM, CDR2 ANQGSEA. CDR3 bases: TGCAGCGTTGAATTGACTAGCGGGAAACTCAATGAGCAGTTCTTC. Its protein is CSVELTSGKLNEQFF.

The rearrangement uses TRBV6-5 and TRBJ2-7, with TRBD1 identical over 10 bases. This CDR3 contains 15 residues. Germline V lookup: CDR1 MNHEY, CDR2 SVGAGI. Losses at the gene ends were 8 bases for V and 2 bases for J; bases not matched to a gene: 9. CDR3 region: CASRRGQGITYEQYF. The CDR3 DNA reads as TGTGCCAGCCGACGGGGACAGGGGATTACCTACGAGCAGTACTTC.

There are a few counts of this clonotype. The rearrangement links TRBV7-9 to TRBJ1-2; D is perhaps TRBD1 (6 bases). V lost 5 bases, J lost 4 bases, and 17 bases lay in between. Per the germline V gene, CDR1 is SEHNR and CDR2 is FQNEAQ (reference sequence). CDR3 length: 15 residues. The CDR3 loop reads CASSTERGDLYGYTF. CDR3 bases: TGTGCCAGCAGCACGGAAAGGGGGGACCTCTATGGCTACACCTTC.

This clonotype occurred a few times. The chain couples TRBV2 to TRBJ2-7; 7 bases match TRBD2. Per the germline V gene, CDR1 is SNHLY and CDR2 is FYNNEI. CDR3 length equals 16 residues. V was pared by 3 bases and J by 0 bases, with 8 bases of the junction left unmatched. The CDR3 here is CASSDRTSAFSYEQYF. The CDR3, as DNA: TGTGCCAGCAGTGACCGAACTAGCGCCTTCTCCTACGAGCAGTACTTC. Full variable domain (remainder filled in from reference TRBV2 and TRBJ2-7): EPEVTQTPSHQVTQMGQEVILRCVPISNHLYFYWYRQILGQKVEFLVSFYNNEISEKSEIFDDQFSVERPDGSNFTLKIRSTKLEDSAMYFCASSDRTSAFSYEQYFGPGTRLTVT.

The chain is built from TRBV24-1 and TRBJ2-3, with 7 bases aligning to TRBD1. The CDR3 has 16 amino acids. Trimming removed 4 bases from V and 5 bases from J; junction bases left unmatched: 11. CDR1 is KGHDR and CDR2 is SFDVKD in the germline V gene. The CDR3 reads CATSDSRTGAKDTQYF. The CDR3 DNA reads as TGTGCCACCAGTGACTCGAGGACAGGAGCGAAAGATACGCAGTATTTT.

V and J are TRBV7-6 and TRBJ1-1; 9 nucleotides agree with TRBD1. Germline values: CDR1 SGHVS, CDR2 FNYEAQ. V shed 5 bases and J 5 bases; nucleotides not matched to a gene: 9. The CDR3 consists of 15 residues. CDR3 nucleotide sequence: TGTGCCAGCAGCCCATCGTTACAGGGGGCGACTGAAGCTTTCTTT. Amino acids: CASSPSLQGATEAFF.

The rearrangement joins TRBV2 to TRBJ2-7; unclear D gene. The CDR3 is 13 residues long. The V end was cut by 7 bases, the J end by 0 bases, with 10 bases between. Germline lookup yields CDR1 SNHLY and CDR2 FYNNEI. In DNA, the CDR3 is TGTGCCAGCAAGGGCCCGGGCTCCTACGAGCAGTACTTC. It translates to CASKGPGSYEQYF.

The chain is built from TRBV9 and TRBJ2-7; no firm D call. V was clipped by 0 bases and J by 4 bases, with 11 bases between them. The CDR3 runs to 14 residues. Germline assignment: CDR1 SGDLS and CDR2 YYNGEE. DNA for the CDR3: TGTGCCAGCAGCGTAGATCCAGGCGGTTACGAGCAGTACTTC. Its translation is CASSVDPGGYEQYF.

This clonotype was seen a handful of times. The gene calls are TRBV7-2 and TRBJ2-6; D might be TRBD1 or TRBD2, each matching 5 bases. CDR1 is SGHTA and CDR2 is FQGNSA in the germline V gene. CDR3 length: 15 residues. Trimming stripped 6 bases from V and 5 bases from J, with 14 bases between. The CDR3 sequence is CASRETGTRANVLTF. In nucleotides, the CDR3 is TGTGCCAGCAGGGAAACCGGGACGCGGGCCAACGTCCTGACTTTC.

The chain has TRBV12-3 or TRBV12-4 and TRBJ2-1; no definite D call. The V gene lost 2 bases and the J gene lost 7 bases, with 9 bases spanning the gap. The CDR3 contains 13 residues. The CDR3 coding sequence is TGTGCCAGCAGTTTAAGAACGGCTAATGAGCAGTTCTTC. Translated, it gives CASSLRTANEQFF.

CDR3 bases: TGTGCCAGCAGCATGGACAGTAACTCCTACGAGCAGTACTTC. Amino acid sequence: CASSMDSNSYEQYF. This chain links TRBV28 with TRBJ2-7; D possibly corresponds to TRBD1 (6 bases). V lost 6 bases and J 0 bases, leaving 12 bases between the germline ends. This CDR3 is 14 amino acids long. Germline V gives CDR1 MDHEN, CDR2 SYDVKM.

This clonotype was seen more than once but under ten times. The chain couples TRBV12-3 or TRBV12-4 to TRBJ2-1, with a possible D match to TRBD1 (5 bases). V was pared by 3 bases and J by 2 bases, with 14 bases between. This CDR3 region has 16 residues. This chain's CDR3 is CASSFPQGAAYNEQFF. The CDR3, as DNA: TGTGCCAGCAGTTTCCCCCAGGGTGCCGCCTACAATGAGCAGTTCTTC.

This clonotype was recorded at least ten times. The genes are TRBV4-2 and TRBJ2-7; D may be TRBD1 (7 bases). V lost 4 bases and J lost 6, with 22 bases in between. The germline V gene has CDR1 LGHNA and CDR2 YNFKEQ. The CDR3 is 16 amino acids. The CDR3 nucleotides are TGTGCCAGCAGCCTTCCCCAGGGGGGTAGCTCAGGCGAGCAGTACTTC. Translation gives CASSLPQGGSSGEQYF.

The V call is TRBV10-3, the J call TRBJ1-2, with 8 bases aligning to TRBD1. CDR3 length equals 17 residues. Germline V CDR1 and CDR2: ENHRY, SYGVKD. V trimming: 3 bases; J trimming: 1 base; junction bases outside the gene matches: 10. DNA for the CDR3: TGTGCCATCAGTGACCCCAGGCGGACAGGGAGTAACTATGGCTACACCTTC. Translation: CAISDPRRTGSNYGYTF.

This clonotype was observed a handful of times. This chain links TRBV20-1 with TRBJ2-7; 7 bases are shared with TRBD1. V trimming: 3 bases; J trimming: 5 bases; junction bases outside the gene matches: 7. CDR1 and CDR2 from the germline V gene are DFQATT and SNEGSKA (reference sequence). The CDR3 loop spans 13 amino acids. The CDR3 region is CSARDGQAHEQYF. In nucleotides, the CDR3 is TGCAGTGCTAGGGATGGACAGGCCCACGAGCAGTACTTC.

As DNA, the CDR3 is TGCGCCAGCAGCTCGGACACCTATGGCTACACCTTC. Translating it yields CASSSDTYGYTF. This chain joins TRBV5-1 and TRBJ1-2, with TRBD1 as a possible D gene (5 bases). The germline V and J ends were trimmed by 3 bases and 4 bases, with 7 bases remaining between them. This CDR3 has 12 amino acids. Germline-derived CDR1 and CDR2 are SGHRS and YFSETQ. Full variable domain (remainder filled in from reference TRBV5-1 and TRBJ1-2): KAGVTQTPRYLIKTRGQQVTLSCSPISGHRSVSWYQQTPGQGLQFLFEYFSETQRNKGNFPGRFSGRQFSNSRSEMNVSTLELGDSALYLCASSSDTYGYTFGSGTRLTVV.

The rearrangement uses TRBV12-3 or TRBV12-4 and TRBJ2-7; no clear D. The CDR3 is made up of 13 amino acids. V was trimmed by 3 bases and J by 5 bases, leaving 11 bases between them. The CDR3 loop reads CASSLSPFHEQYF. As DNA, the CDR3 is TGTGCCAGCAGTTTGTCCCCTTTTCACGAGCAGTACTTC.